A selection of T cell receptor beta chains follows, all from one sample in a study of blood T cells in healthy people across ages. TCRdb recomputed calls from the 5' RACE reads with MiXCR, one row per CDR3 protein. The sample has about 830,000 distinct CDR3 sequences; 55% to 65% are singletons. Sample: blood. The receptors were sampled from a man aged 30-40 years in good health. Each CDR3 is given with its conserved first and last residue.

J: TRBJ2-1
V: TRBV20-1
length: 15
CDR3: CSAPLAGAQWNEQFF

J: -
V: TRBV12-3/TRBV12-4
length: 14
CDR3: CASSSGGGLYEQYF

J: -
V: TRBV6-6
length: 15
CDR3: CASSYSRGTYNEQYF

J: TRBJ1-2
V: TRBV6-5
length: 14
CDR3: CASSSPTVNYGYTF

J: TRBJ2-5
V: TRBV29-1
length: 16
CDR3: CSVPRRCRQAQETQYF

J: TRBJ1-1
V: TRBV12-3/TRBV12-4
length: 13
CDR3: CASSMGPAWEAFF

J: TRBJ2-2
V: TRBV4-3
length: 18
CDR3: CASSQDRVARGASGELFF

J: TRBJ1-1
V: TRBV29-1
length: 12
CDR3: CSVGGQHTEAFF

J: TRBJ1-2
V: TRBV10-3
length: 13
CDR3: CAISVAGDYGYTF

J: TRBJ2-7
V: TRBV7-3
length: 15
CDR3: CASSLSGTGNYEQYF

J: TRBJ1-2
V: TRBV6-2/TRBV6-3
length: 14
CDR3: CASSYTGAGYGYTF

J: TRBJ2-5
V: TRBV27
length: 12
CDR3: CASSMYQETQYF

J: TRBJ2-7
V: TRBV7-2
length: 12
CDR3: CAIQESTYEQYF

J: TRBJ1-6
V: TRBV4-1
length: 16
CDR3: CASSREGGIQGSPLHF

J: -
V: TRBV12-3/TRBV12-4
length: 13
CDR3: CASSWGTVYEQYF

J: TRBJ2-1
V: TRBV9
length: 16
CDR3: CASSAIDRLTYNEQFF

J: TRBJ1-2
V: TRBV28
length: 12
CDR3: CASRRVENGYTF

J: TRBJ1-2
V: TRBV7-3
length: 13
CDR3: CASSLMYGGGYTF

J: TRBJ1-2
V: TRBV7-3
length: 16
CDR3: CASSGQTGGPQDGYTF

J: TRBJ2-7
V: TRBV10-3
length: 14
CDR3: CAISGSGNSYEQYF